One and the same sample provided the 14 T cell receptor beta chains below, sequenced in a study of blood T cell repertoires in COVID-19. Using immunoSEQ multiplex PCR, the repertoire was profiled, and TCRdb retains in-frame clones only, with some absent. The sample carries a few hundred thousand clones, around 90% recorded once. Sequencing was performed on peripheral blood. The receptors were sampled from a woman in her sixties or seventies with COVID-19, enrolled during active disease.

V is TRBV15 and J is TRBJ1-1; a weak D match, TRBD1 (6 bases). The CDR3 sequence is 17 residues long. The V gene lost 0 bases and the J gene lost 6 bases, with 20 bases spanning the gap. The germline V gene has CDR1 LNHNV and CDR2 YYDKDF (reference sequence). CDR3 nucleotides: TGTGCCACCAGCAGAGATCCCTCGGGCAGGGGAAATTCTGAAGCTTTCTTT. This codes for CATSRDPSGRGNSEAFF.

The chain couples TRBV6-2 or TRBV6-3 to TRBJ2-3; no clear D. This CDR3 is built from 15 residues. V was trimmed by 5 bases and J by 3 bases, leaving 15 bases between them. Per germline, CDR1 MNHEY and CDR2 SVGEGT. The CDR3 region has the DNA TGTGCCAGCAGTCCCCCGGGTAGGCTGACAGATACGCAGTATTTT. Amino acids: CASSPPGRLTDTQYF.

The chain has TRBV6-6 and TRBJ2-7, with D hard to call. V lost 4 bases and J lost 7, with 17 bases in between. The CDR3 loop spans 14 amino acids. Germline CDR1 reads MNHNY; CDR2 reads SVGAGI (reference sequence). The CDR3 bases are TGTGCCAGCAGTTCAAGACACCTGAGCTGGGAGCAGTACTTC. Its translation: CASSSRHLSWEQYF.

The rearrangement links TRBV7-2 to TRBJ1-2; perhaps TRBD1 as D (5 bases). The CDR3 consists of 14 residues. Germline lookup yields CDR1 SGHTA and CDR2 FQGNSA. V lost 1 base and J 6 bases, leaving 12 bases between the germline ends. The CDR3 protein is CASSLVARVHGYTF. DNA of the CDR3: TGTGCCAGCAGCTTAGTTGCCAGGGTTCATGGCTACACCTTC.

V and J are TRBV19 and TRBJ2-1; 11 nucleotides match TRBD2. Germline CDR1 reads LNHDA; CDR2 reads SQIVND (reference sequence). V lost 3 bases, J lost 7 bases, and 11 bases stayed unmatched. The CDR3 contains 17 residues. Here the CDR3 DNA reads TGTGCCAGTAGTATTACCGGGGTAGCGGGAGGGCTAAATGAGCAGTTCTTC. It codes for CASSITGVAGGLNEQFF.

This sequence joins TRBV10-3 and TRBJ2-2; 11 positions match TRBD2. This CDR3 contains 13 residues. Germline trimming cut 10 bases from V and 6 bases from J; bases unmatched to any gene: 4. Germline V lookup: CDR1 ENHRY, CDR2 SYGVKD. CDR3 sequence reads: CATGGLAAGELFF. The CDR3, as DNA: TGTGCCACCGGGGGACTAGCGGCCGGGGAGCTGTTTTTT.

The rearrangement joins TRBV19 to TRBJ2-7; D possibly corresponds to TRBD2 (5 bases). Germline CDR1 reads LNHDA; CDR2 reads SQIVND (reference sequence). The CDR3 spans 16 residues. Trimming took off 6 bases at V and 0 bases at J, with 18 bases between the two ends. CDR3 amino acids: CASRGSDARGSYEQYF. The CDR3 DNA is TGTGCCAGTAGGGGGAGCGATGCTAGAGGCTCCTACGAGCAGTACTTC. The full variable domain, completed using reference TRBV19 and TRBJ2-7, is DGGITQSPKYLFRKEGQNVTLSCEQNLNHDAMYWYRQDPGQGLRLIYYSQIVNDFQKGDIAEGYSVSREKKESFPLTVTSAQKNPTAFYLCASRGSDARGSYEQYFGPGTRLTVT.

This rearrangement joins TRBV27 to TRBJ2-1; tentative D call: TRBD1 (6 bases). With 4 bases removed from V and 8 bases from J, the gap between germline ends came to 21 bases. Germline loops: CDR1 MNHEY, CDR2 SMNVEV (reference sequence). The CDR3 sequence is 16 residues long. CDR3 DNA: TGTGCCAGCAGTTACAGGGTCGAAACGGGAAGGGATGAGCAGTTCTTC. As protein: CASSYRVETGRDEQFF.

The V call is TRBV6-5, the J call TRBJ1-3; D remains ambiguous. V gave up 0 bases and J gave up 2 bases, with 11 bases separating them. Germline CDR1 is MNHEY and CDR2 is SVGAGI. This CDR3 spans 16 amino acids. CDR3 DNA: TGTGCCAGCAGTTACTCCCTTCGGGGTACTGGAAACACCATATATTTT. It is translated as CASSYSLRGTGNTIYF.

The rearrangement uses TRBV20-1 and TRBJ2-2; D remains ambiguous. The ends were cut back, 3 bases at V and 4 bases at J, with 6 bases in the middle. In germline, CDR1 is DFQATT, CDR2 SNEGSKA (reference sequence). The CDR3 length is 12 residues. The CDR3 DNA is TGCAGTGCTAGTTACAGCACCGGGGAGCTGTTTTTT. Protein: CSASYSTGELFF.

This clone occurred a few times. J is TRBJ1-3 and V is TRBV11-2; D call uncertain. The V gene's germline CDR1 is SGHAT and CDR2 FQNNGV. This CDR3 contains 17 residues. V gave up 1 base and J gave up 4 bases, with 17 bases separating them. The CDR3 here is CASSLVSWANLGNTIYF. CDR3 DNA sequence: TGTGCCAGCAGCTTAGTATCGTGGGCAAACCTCGGAAACACCATATATTTT.

The chain joins TRBV7-9 to TRBJ1-6; 7 bases are a match to TRBD1. J gave up 3 bases and V 4 bases, and 9 bases lay outside the gene matches. Germline assignment: CDR1 SEHNR and CDR2 FQNEAQ (reference sequence). This CDR3 is 17 amino acids long. The DNA for the CDR3 is TGTGCCAGCAGCTCTCGGGACAGAGGGTTCTATAATTCACCCCTCCACTTT. It codes for CASSSRDRGFYNSPLHF.

V is TRBV28 and J is TRBJ1-5; D is ambiguous. The CDR3 covers 14 residues. Trimming shortened V by 6 bases and J by 7 bases, and 16 bases separated the two germline ends. The germline gives CDR1 MDHEN, CDR2 SYDVKM. CDR3 protein: CASSPPPSPQPQHF. The CDR3 DNA is TGTGCCAGCAGCCCCCCCCCGAGTCCCCAGCCCCAGCATTTT.

This clone was detected only a few times. This chain connects TRBV7-2 to TRBJ1-2; TRBD1 agrees at 8 bases. Germline trimming cut 7 bases from V and 4 bases from J; bases unmatched to any gene: 8. Germline CDR1 SGHTA, CDR2 FQGNSA. CDR3 length equals 14 residues. CDR3 in DNA: TGTGCCAGCACCGGACAGGGAATGGCCTATGGCTACACCTTC. This codes for CASTGQGMAYGYTF.